Listed below are T cell receptor beta chains from one sample, sequenced in a study of Siglec-9 on CD8 T cells in melanoma. TCRdb keeps only in-frame clones here, not all; method: immunoSEQ multiplex PCR. The table has more than 25,000 clones, less than 85% seen once; the top ten hold nearly 6%. The sample was Siglec-9- CD8+ T cells sorted from blood. All receptors derive from a human donor in good health. Both conserved end residues are part of each CDR3. Each record gives: D gene, clone size, V gene, J gene, CDR3 protein, CDR3 DNA. D genes are given only for firm matches. Size is stated for part of the rows, as once, few or many counts, or as a class when the clone is expanded.

d_call: TRBD2; clone_size: -; v_call: TRBV12-5; j_call: TRBJ2-2; cdr3_aa: CASGPGTELAGALPNTGELFF; cdr3_nt: TGTGCTAGTGGTCCCGGGACGGAGCTAGCGGGGGCCCTTCCGAACACCGGGGAGCTGTTTTTT
d_call: -; clone_size: -; v_call: TRBV10-3; j_call: TRBJ1-2; cdr3_aa: CAISDRNGYTF; cdr3_nt: TGTGCCATCAGTGATCGGAACGGCTACACCTTC
d_call: -; clone_size: -; v_call: TRBV7-9; j_call: TRBJ1-2; cdr3_aa: CASSTAQVYGYTF; cdr3_nt: TGTGCCAGCAGCACCGCCCAGGTTTATGGCTACACCTTC
d_call: -; clone_size: once; v_call: TRBV6-1; j_call: TRBJ1-3; cdr3_aa: CASSEKKDSVNTIYF; cdr3_nt: TGTGCCAGCAGTGAAAAAAAGGATTCCGTAAACACCATATATTTT
d_call: TRBD1; clone_size: -; v_call: TRBV9; j_call: TRBJ2-5; cdr3_aa: CASSGETTGEETQYF; cdr3_nt: TGTGCCAGCAGCGGTGAAACGACAGGGGAAGAGACCCAGTACTTC
d_call: -; clone_size: -; v_call: TRBV28; j_call: TRBJ2-7; cdr3_aa: CASSPGTYEQYF; cdr3_nt: TGTGCCAGCAGTCCAGGGACCTACGAGCAGTACTTC
d_call: -; clone_size: -; v_call: TRBV5-1; j_call: TRBJ2-7; cdr3_aa: CASSGEAYEQYF; cdr3_nt: TGCGCCAGCAGCGGGGAGGCCTACGAGCAGTACTTC
d_call: -; clone_size: -; v_call: TRBV6-5; j_call: TRBJ2-1; cdr3_aa: CASSSGHEYNEQFF; cdr3_nt: TGTGCCAGCAGTTCAGGACACGAATACAATGAGCAGTTCTTC
d_call: TRBD2; clone_size: once; v_call: TRBV11-2; j_call: TRBJ2-3; cdr3_aa: CASSLGRREGADTQYF; cdr3_nt: TGTGCCAGCAGCTTAGGGCGGCGGGAGGGGGCAGATACGCAGTATTTT
d_call: -; clone_size: -; v_call: TRBV21-1; j_call: TRBJ2-3; cdr3_aa: CASSSPDTQYF; cdr3_nt: TGTGCCAGCAGCTCACCAGATACGCAGTATTTT
d_call: TRBD1; clone_size: -; v_call: TRBV19; j_call: TRBJ2-1; cdr3_aa: CASNPEGTGGWHEQFF; cdr3_nt: TGTGCCAGTAACCCAGAAGGGACAGGGGGCTGGCATGAGCAGTTCTTC
d_call: -; clone_size: -; v_call: TRBV4-2; j_call: TRBJ2-2; cdr3_aa: CASSQGWGPTGELFF; cdr3_nt: TGTGCCAGCAGCCAAGGGTGGGGGCCCACCGGGGAGCTGTTTTTT
d_call: -; clone_size: -; v_call: TRBV6-1; j_call: TRBJ1-1; cdr3_aa: CASSPWRYGNTEAFF; cdr3_nt: TGTGCCAGCAGTCCCTGGCGCTATGGGAACACTGAAGCTTTCTTT
d_call: -; clone_size: -; v_call: TRBV6-5; j_call: TRBJ1-1; cdr3_aa: CASSYSSNRVNTEAFF; cdr3_nt: TGTGCCAGCAGTTACTCGAGTAACAGGGTGAACACTGAAGCTTTCTTT
d_call: TRBD1; clone_size: -; v_call: TRBV5-4; j_call: TRBJ2-7; cdr3_aa: CASSPGQGSYEQYF; cdr3_nt: TGTGCCAGCAGCCCCGGACAGGGGTCCTACGAGCAGTACTTC
d_call: -; clone_size: -; v_call: TRBV6-5; j_call: TRBJ1-1; cdr3_aa: CASSYRMNTEAFF; cdr3_nt: TGTGCCAGCAGTTACAGGATGAACACTGAAGCTTTCTTT
d_call: -; clone_size: -; v_call: TRBV7-3; j_call: TRBJ2-1; cdr3_aa: CASSLMQGNEQFF; cdr3_nt: TGTGCCAGCAGCTTAATGCAGGGCAATGAGCAGTTCTTC
d_call: -; clone_size: -; v_call: TRBV7-6; j_call: TRBJ2-3; cdr3_aa: CASSLGADTQYF; cdr3_nt: TGTGCCAGCAGCTTAGGGGCAGATACGCAGTATTTT
d_call: -; clone_size: few; v_call: TRBV19; j_call: TRBJ1-1; cdr3_aa: CASMWVGRGLLNTEAFF; cdr3_nt: TGTGCCAGTATGTGGGTAGGCAGAGGACTCCTGAACACTGAAGCTTTCTTT
d_call: TRBD1; clone_size: -; v_call: TRBV27; j_call: TRBJ2-1; cdr3_aa: CASSAGQGAEQFF; cdr3_nt: TGTGCCAGCAGTGCGGGACAGGGGGCTGAGCAGTTCTTC
d_call: TRBD2; clone_size: -; v_call: TRBV5-6; j_call: TRBJ2-1; cdr3_aa: CASSPDSGLAGLYNEQFF; cdr3_nt: TGTGCCAGCAGCCCAGATTCAGGACTAGCGGGACTCTACAATGAGCAGTTCTTC
d_call: -; clone_size: few; v_call: TRBV27; j_call: TRBJ1-6; cdr3_aa: CASSLPNSPLHF; cdr3_nt: TGTGCCAGCAGTTTACCTAATTCACCCCTCCACTTT
d_call: TRBD1; clone_size: few; v_call: TRBV27; j_call: TRBJ1-2; cdr3_aa: CASSPTGGSYVGYTF; cdr3_nt: TGTGCCAGCAGTCCGACAGGGGGTTCTTATGTTGGCTACACCTTC
d_call: -; clone_size: -; v_call: TRBV29-1; j_call: TRBJ2-3; cdr3_aa: CSAGSDTQYF; cdr3_nt: TGCAGCGCCGGCTCAGATACGCAGTATTTT